A selection of T cell receptor beta chains follows, all from one sample in a study of T cells after yellow fever vaccination. One entry per CDR3 protein, called by TCRdb with MiXCR from the 5' RACE reads. This table holds tens of thousands of distinct CDR3 sequences, 4% to 5% found once. The sequencing used PBMCs, either bulk or a sorted T-cell subset (CD4+, CD8+, memory, or dextramer-sorted; not recorded which), collected on the day of the yellow fever booster vaccination. The receptors were gathered from a man in his late teens or twenties who received the YFV17D yellow fever vaccine. Both conserved end residues are part of each CDR3. Fields, in order: J gene, clone size, V gene, D gene, CDR3 DNA, CDR3 protein. D genes are given only for firm matches. Clone size appears in some rows only: once, few, many, or a class for an expanded clone.

TRBJ1-1	.	TRBV19	.	TGTGCCAGTAGCCCAATCTCGTCGGGCAGGAACACTGAAGCTTTCTTT	CASSPISSGRNTEAFF
TRBJ2-7	.	TRBV28	.	TGTGCCAGCAGTCTTGGGGCGGCAGGGATCGACGAGCAGTACTTC	CASSLGAAGIDEQYF
TRBJ1-1	many	TRBV7-9	.	TGTGCCAGCAGCCCTACCCGAGGGGAAGCTTTCTTT	CASSPTRGEAFF
TRBJ1-1	many	TRBV5-1	.	TGCGCCAGCAGCTTGGGGGCGATCGGAGGCTCCGTGAATGCTTTCTTT	CASSLGAIGGSVNAFF
TRBJ1-6	many	TRBV2	.	TGTGCCAGCAGAGAGGACGGGGATCCCCTCCACTTT	CASREDGDPLHF
TRBJ2-1	many	TRBV7-2	TRBD1	TGTGCCAGCGACAGGGTCGATGAGCAGTTCTTC	CASDRVDEQFF
TRBJ2-3	many	TRBV7-9	TRBD2	TGTGCCAGCAGCTTAAGGTCTAGCGGGGGCGTTCCTTTT	CASSLRSSGGVPF
TRBJ2-2	many	TRBV5-1	.	TGCGCCAGCAGCTTGGGCGGGGGCAGGACCGGGGAGCTGTTTTTT	CASSLGGGRTGELFF
TRBJ1-4	many	TRBV29-1	.	TGCAGCGTTGAAGACGCACCCCCGGGAAAACTGTTTTTT	CSVEDAPPGKLFF
TRBJ2-1	many	TRBV5-1	.	TGCGCCTCTGTCGCGGGGCAGTCCTACAATGAGCAGTTCTTC	CASVAGQSYNEQFF
TRBJ2-6	.	TRBV30	.	TGTGCCTGGGGGACCTATGGGGCCAACGTCCTGACTTTC	CAWGTYGANVLTF
TRBJ2-3	.	TRBV28	.	TGTGCCAGCAGTGCCCACCGGGGGCCTACAGATACGCAGTATTTT	CASSAHRGPTDTQYF
TRBJ2-5	.	TRBV5-4	TRBD1	TGTGCCAGCAATAGACAGGGGCAAGAGACCCAGTACTTC	CASNRQGQETQYF
TRBJ2-1	many	TRBV5-1	.	TGCGCCAGCAGCCTCCTACAGGGAACCGATGAGCAGTTCTTC	CASSLLQGTDEQFF
TRBJ1-1	many	TRBV5-1	.	TGCGCCAGCAGCGCGACAAAAGGGATGAACACTGAAGCTTTCTTT	CASSATKGMNTEAFF
TRBJ2-2	many	TRBV7-2	TRBD2	TGTGCCAGCAGCCGACTCTTAGCGGGAGAGCTGTTTTTT	CASSRLLAGELFF
TRBJ2-3	few	TRBV9	.	TGTGCCAGCAGCGCAGAGACCAAAGATACGCAGTATTTT	CASSAETKDTQYF
TRBJ1-4	many	TRBV6-5	.	TGTGCCAGCAGGCCTGGACAGCTCTCTAATGAAAAACTGTTTTTT	CASRPGQLSNEKLFF
TRBJ2-7	many	TRBV7-8	.	TGTGCCAGCAGCGTGACTAGTGGCGAGCAGTACTTC	CASSVTSGEQYF
TRBJ1-5	many	TRBV12-3/TRBV12-4	.	TGTGCCAGCAGTCGACAGTTCAATCAGCCCCAGCATTTT	CASSRQFNQPQHF
TRBJ1-6	.	TRBV7-2	.	TGTGCCAGCAGCCCCCCCCCAGGATATAATTCACCCCTCCACTTT	CASSPPPGYNSPLHF
TRBJ2-5	.	TRBV12-3/TRBV12-4	TRBD2	TGTGCCAGCAGTCCCAGGACTAGCGGGGGGGAAGAGACCCAGTACTTC	CASSPRTSGGEETQYF
TRBJ1-4	.	TRBV25-1	.	TGTGCCAGCAGTGGTGCTGGGGGGCCCAATGAAAAACTGTTTTTT	CASSGAGGPNEKLFF
TRBJ1-3	many	TRBV7-9	.	TGTGCCCTCGGTGAGGCAGACCTTGGAAACACCATATATTTT	CALGEADLGNTIYF
TRBJ2-3	many	TRBV4-3	.	TGCGCCAGCAGCCCGAGCGGTGACACAGATACGCAGTATTTT	CASSPSGDTDTQYF
TRBJ2-7	few	TRBV7-2	TRBD2	TGTGCCAGCAGCTTTACTAGCGGGGGGGCCGAGCAGTACTTC	CASSFTSGGAEQYF
TRBJ1-1	many	TRBV4-1	.	TGCGCCAGCAGCCTTATGGCACAGGAGAACACTGAAGCTTTCTTT	CASSLMAQENTEAFF
TRBJ2-1	.	TRBV30	TRBD2	TGTGCCTGGGACTTAGCGGCGGGGGGGAGAGGTGAGCAGTTCTTC	CAWDLAAGGRGEQFF
TRBJ1-2	many	TRBV7-2	TRBD1	TGTGCCAGCAGCTTAGGCGTAACCCGGGACAGCAAAGGCTACACCTTC	CASSLGVTRDSKGYTF
TRBJ2-3	many	TRBV9	TRBD2	TGTGCCAGCAGCGTGGTAGCGGGGAGCACAGATACGCAGTATTTT	CASSVVAGSTDTQYF
TRBJ1-2	many	TRBV6-5	.	TGTGCCAGCAGGACGTACTATGGCTACACCTTC	CASRTYYGYTF
TRBJ2-7	many	TRBV6-2/TRBV6-3	.	TGTGCCAGCAGTTACCGGGCAGGTGGATACGAGCAGTACTTC	CASSYRAGGYEQYF
TRBJ2-5	many	TRBV20-1	TRBD2	TGCAGTGCCCCCAGTGGCGGGGGTAGACAAGAGACCCAGTACTTC	CSAPSGGGRQETQYF
TRBJ1-5	.	TRBV7-2	.	TGTGCCAGCAGCTTAGGAGGGCAGAGTCAGCCCCAGCATTTT	CASSLGGQSQPQHF
TRBJ1-1	many	TRBV11-1	.	TGTGCCAGCAGTCGAACCGGGTTTCCGCAGCGGTTGAACACTGAAGCTTTCTTT	CASSRTGFPQRLNTEAFF
TRBJ2-2	many	TRBV27	TRBD1	TGTGCCAGCAGGGGGACAGCTAACACCGGGGAGCTGTTTTTT	CASRGTANTGELFF
TRBJ1-2	many	TRBV7-2	.	TGTGCCAGCAGCCCCGGGGGCCTGGGGACCTATGGCTACACCTTC	CASSPGGLGTYGYTF
TRBJ1-1	many	TRBV11-1	.	TGTGCCAGCAGCTTAGAAGGGCTCACTGAAGCTTTCTTT	CASSLEGLTEAFF
TRBJ2-3	many	TRBV5-8	.	TGTGCCAGCAGCACCGGGACTTTCACAGATACGCAGTATTTT	CASSTGTFTDTQYF
TRBJ1-1	.	TRBV16	TRBD1	TGTGCCAGCAGCCTCCCCACCGGGACAGGGGGAGCTTTCTTT	CASSLPTGTGGAFF
TRBJ2-5	few	TRBV5-4	TRBD1	TGTGCCAGCAGCCGACAGGGGGCGGGGGAGACCCAGTACTTC	CASSRQGAGETQYF
TRBJ1-1	many	TRBV11-1	TRBD1	TGTGCCAGCAGCCGACAGGGGGGCGCTGAAGCTTTCTTT	CASSRQGGAEAFF
TRBJ2-1	many	TRBV7-2	.	TGTGCCAGCAGCTTAGCGTCACAGAGCTCCTACAATGAGCAGTTCTTC	CASSLASQSSYNEQFF
TRBJ1-6	many	TRBV12-5	.	TGTGCTAGTGGTATTTGGACCGGGAATTCACCCCTCCACTTT	CASGIWTGNSPLHF
TRBJ1-1	many	TRBV6-5	TRBD1	TGTGCCAGCAGCAGACAGGGAGGGACTGAAGCTTTCTTT	CASSRQGGTEAFF
TRBJ1-1	many	TRBV5-1	TRBD1	TGCGCCAGCAGCCCGGTGGGGACAGGGGGCGCGTACACTGAAGCTTTCTTT	CASSPVGTGGAYTEAFF
TRBJ1-2	many	TRBV7-9	.	TGTGCCAGCAGCCCCTCGGGACTTTTTGGGGCTGGCTACACCTTC	CASSPSGLFGAGYTF
TRBJ2-3	many	TRBV11-3	TRBD2	TGTGCCAGCAGCGAAGGGCGGGGGGAGACAGATACGCAGTATTTT	CASSEGRGETDTQYF
TRBJ2-5	.	TRBV29-1	.	TGCAGCGTTAGAGAGGGCGTAGTGGAGACCCAGTACTTC	CSVREGVVETQYF